These 27 T cell receptor beta chains came from one sample sequenced in a study of blood T cell repertoires in COVID-19. The data were produced by immunoSEQ multiplex PCR, yet TCRdb's version contains in-frame clones alone and is incomplete. The repertoire includes 63,000 or so clones, 86% of them detected once, and less than 4% sits in the top ten. The specimen sequenced was peripheral blood. The origin of the receptors is an older man with active COVID-19.

The CDR3 DNA sequence: TGTGCCAGTAGCCCTGCCGACAGCCCCAGCTCCTACGAGCAGTACTTC. Translating gives CASSPADSPSSYEQYF. V usage is TRBV19 and J usage is TRBJ2-7; possible D gene TRBD1, 5 bases. The germline V gene encodes CDR1 LNHDA and CDR2 SQIVND (reference sequence). With 6 bases removed from V and 0 bases from J, the gap between germline ends came to 18 bases. This CDR3 is built from 16 residues.

The chain employs TRBV4-2 and TRBJ2-3; TRBD2 agrees at 9 bases. The germline gives CDR1 LGHNA, CDR2 YNFKEQ. V dropped 1 base and J dropped 6; count of bases not matched to a gene: 11. CDR3 length equals 17 residues. CDR3 bases: TGTGCCAGCAGCCAAGCCGGTGGCGGGAGGGCGGGGGATACGCAGTATTTT. Translating it yields CASSQAGGGRAGDTQYF.

This clone showed up just once. The chain is built from TRBV11-3 and TRBJ2-5; 8 bases match TRBD2. Germline-derived CDR1 and CDR2 are SGHNT and YENEEA. The CDR3 extends over 15 amino acids. With V trimmed by 5 bases and J by 0 bases, 5 bases remained unmatched. CDR3 sequence (DNA): TGTGCCAGCAGCCCCAGACTAGCGAACCAAGAGACCCAGTACTTC. Protein product: CASSPRLANQETQYF.

This rearrangement joins TRBV19 to TRBJ1-3; D remains ambiguous. The CDR3 runs to 13 residues. The V end was cut by 8 bases, the J end by 0 bases, with 8 bases between. The V gene's germline CDR1 is LNHDA and CDR2 SQIVND (reference sequence). The CDR3, as DNA: TGTGCCAGTTCGTCGGGCTCTGGAAACACCATATATTTT. Its translation: CASSSGSGNTIYF.

The chain recombines TRBV2 with TRBJ1-4; 9 nucleotides line up with TRBD1. CDR1 and CDR2 from the germline V gene are SNHLY and FYNNEI. With 2 bases clipped from V and 11 bases from J, the junction kept 12 bases outside the gene matches. The length of the CDR3 is 16 residues. The CDR3 nucleotides read TGTGCCAGCAGTGAACGGTCCGGACAGGGGCCGGGGAAACTGTTTTTT. This codes for CASSERSGQGPGKLFF.

The rearrangement uses TRBV9 and TRBJ2-5, with 8 bases that match TRBD2. V dropped 4 bases and J dropped 0; count of bases not matched to a gene: 8. The germline V gene has CDR1 SGDLS and CDR2 YYNGEE. The CDR3 totals 16 residues. The CDR3 region is CASSPGGGRDQETQYF. CDR3 bases: TGTGCCAGCAGCCCCGGGGGGGGGAGAGACCAAGAGACCCAGTACTTC.

This clone is a singleton in its sample. The chain uses TRBV19 and TRBJ2-1; 12 bases fit TRBD2. The V and J ends lost 5 bases and 3 bases, in that order; junction bases with no gene match: 8. Germline CDR1 is LNHDA and CDR2 is SQIVND (reference sequence). The CDR3 extends over 17 amino acids. Here the CDR3 DNA reads TGTGCCAGTAGTCCCGCGGGACTAGCGGGCCACTACAATGAGCAGTTCTTC. It encodes CASSPAGLAGHYNEQFF.

The chain uses TRBV5-6 and TRBJ2-5, with 11 bases identical to TRBD1. The CDR3 is made up of 16 amino acids. The junction had 7 bases not matched to a gene; V was cut back by 1 base and J by 5 bases. The V gene's germline CDR1 is SGHDT and CDR2 YYEEEE. The DNA of the CDR3 is TGTGCCAGCAGCTTGCCCCGGACAGGGGGCATGGAGACCCAGTACTTC. It codes for CASSLPRTGGMETQYF.

The chain is built from TRBV4-1 and TRBJ2-7, with 8 bases matching TRBD1. From germline, CDR1 is MGHRA and CDR2 YSYEKL. This CDR3 has 17 residues. Trimming at V came to 1 base and at J to 4 bases, leaving 12 bases not matched to a gene. CDR3 loop: CASSQGPQGGPTYEQYF. DNA for the CDR3: TGCGCCAGCAGCCAAGGCCCACAGGGGGGACCTACATACGAGCAGTACTTC.

The rearrangement joins TRBV29-1 to TRBJ2-1; TRBD2 is a possible D gene (6 bases). Germline V CDR1 and CDR2: SQVTM, ANQGSEA. CDR3 length: 14 residues. V lost 6 bases, J lost 5 bases, and 17 bases lay in between. DNA of the CDR3: TGCAGCGTCTCCCGGGGTAGCGGACACAATGAGCAGTTCTTC. This translates into CSVSRGSGHNEQFF.

This clone was recorded only once. The chain recombines TRBV4-1 with TRBJ2-2, with 15 nucleotides matching TRBD2. Germline V lookup: CDR1 MGHRA, CDR2 YSYEKL. The V segment lost 0 bases and the J segment 6 bases; nucleotides outside the gene matches: 11. The CDR3 totals 20 residues. In nucleotides, the CDR3 is TGCGCCAGCAGCCAAGATTGGACTAGCGGGAGGGCCCCGAGGGCCGGGGAGCTGTTTTTT. This gives the protein CASSQDWTSGRAPRAGELFF.

The chain combines TRBV7-9 with TRBJ2-1; D may be TRBD1 (6 bases). Germline V lookup: CDR1 SEHNR, CDR2 FQNEAQ (reference sequence). Deletions cut 5 bases from V and 7 bases from J, with 15 bases between. The CDR3 runs to 14 residues. The CDR3 region has the DNA TGTGCCAGCAGCCTGGGGGCTATGGGGAATGAGCAGTTCTTC. It yields the protein CASSLGAMGNEQFF. Based on the CDR3 plus reference TRBV7-9 and TRBJ2-1, the full variable domain is DTGVSQNPRHKITKRGQNVTFRCDPISEHNRLYWYRQTLGQGPEFLTYFQNEAQLEKSRLLSDRFSAERPKGSFSTLEIQRTEQGDSAMYLCASSLGAMGNEQFFGPGTRLTVL.

The chain joins TRBV11-2 to TRBJ2-3, with 10 bases that match TRBD2. Germline V gene data show CDR1 as SGHAT and CDR2 as FQNNGV. The CDR3 covers 16 residues. The trim removed 5 bases at V and 2 bases at J, leaving 7 bases unmatched. The CDR3 region is CASSPLAGALTDTQYF. The CDR3 nucleotides read TGTGCCAGCAGCCCCCTAGCGGGAGCCCTCACAGATACGCAGTATTTT.

This clone has only one observation. The genes are TRBV11-3 and TRBJ2-1, with TRBD1 as a possible D gene (5 bases). CDR3 length: 12 residues. V gave up 6 bases and J gave up 8 bases, with 11 bases separating them. Germline-derived CDR1 and CDR2 are SGHNT and YENEEA. The DNA for the CDR3 is TGTGCCAGCAGTCCCCAGGGCGATGAGCAGTTCTTC. This translates into CASSPQGDEQFF.

The V call is TRBV19, the J call TRBJ2-1, with 11 positions matching TRBD2. CDR3 length: 14 residues. V lost 7 bases, J lost 4 bases, and 3 bases stayed unmatched. Germline CDR1 LNHDA, CDR2 SQIVND (reference sequence). For the CDR3, the DNA is TGTGCCAGTACGCCTAGCGGGAGGTACAATGAGCAGTTCTTC. It codes for CASTPSGRYNEQFF.

The chain uses TRBV7-2 and TRBJ2-7; a weak D match, TRBD1 (6 bases). This CDR3 spans 15 amino acids. From germline, CDR1 is SGHTA and CDR2 FQGNSA. Trimming removed 4 bases from V and 6 bases from J, with 19 bases in between. CDR3 protein: CASSSPHRDPGEQYF. The CDR3 coding sequence is TGTGCCAGCAGCTCCCCCCACAGGGACCCGGGCGAGCAGTACTTC.

Points on this clone: Other DNA sequences from this sample encode an identical CDR3 as well. This chain connects TRBV5-4 to TRBJ2-7; TRBD2 matches at 8 bases. The CDR3 loop spans 14 amino acids. J lost 3 bases, V lost 4 bases, and 6 bases had no gene match. The germline V gene has CDR1 SGHNT and CDR2 YYREEE (reference sequence). The CDR3 spells CASSAPGTSYEQYF. CDR3 DNA: TGTGCCAGCAGCGCCCCTGGGACTAGCTACGAGCAGTACTTC.

This rearrangement joins TRBV6-6 to TRBJ2-2; 8 bases fit TRBD2. From germline, CDR1 is MNHNY and CDR2 SVGAGI (reference sequence). J lost 7 bases, V lost 5 bases, and 18 bases had no gene match. This CDR3 contains 18 residues. CDR3 protein: CASSPPWGGRRRVGELFF. CDR3 in DNA: TGTGCCAGCAGTCCCCCCTGGGGCGGGAGGAGGAGGGTCGGGGAGCTGTTTTTT.

This clone was picked up one time. The CDR3 DNA sequence: TGTGCCAGCTCACGACTGGCCGTCGGGGCCAACGTCCTGACTTTC. Its protein product is CASSRLAVGANVLTF. The chain links TRBV18 to TRBJ2-6; D remains ambiguous. V was trimmed by 4 bases and J by 4 bases, leaving 11 bases between them. The length of the CDR3 is 15 residues. Germline-derived CDR1 and CDR2 are KGHSH and LQKENI.

CDR3 sequence: CASSPRTSGIDEQFF. As DNA, the CDR3 is TGTGCCAGCAGCCCGAGGACTAGCGGGATCGATGAGCAGTTCTTC. This chain uses TRBV5-4 with TRBJ2-1; TRBD2 aligns across 12 bases. This CDR3 has 15 amino acids. With V trimmed by 4 bases and J by 8 bases, 7 bases remained unmatched. The germline V gene has CDR1 SGHNT and CDR2 YYREEE (reference sequence).

The rearrangement uses TRBV14 and TRBJ2-3, with D possibly matching TRBD2 (5 bases). CDR3 length: 17 residues. Germline V lookup: CDR1 SGHDN, CDR2 FVKESK. V lost 4 bases and J 0 bases, leaving 17 bases between the germline ends. The CDR3 is CASSPLPRAESTDTQYF. The CDR3 DNA reads as TGTGCCAGCAGCCCCCTCCCCCGAGCGGAGAGCACAGATACGCAGTATTTT. Drawing the rest from reference TRBV14 and TRBJ2-3, the complete variable domain is EAGVTQFPSHSVIEKGQTVTLRCDPISGHDNLYWYRRVMGKEIKFLLHFVKESKQDESGMPNNRFLAERTGGTYSTLKVQPAELEDSGVYFCASSPLPRAESTDTQYFGPGTRLTVL.

This chain joins TRBV30 and TRBJ2-7; 11 positions match TRBD2. Per germline, CDR1 GTSNPN and CDR2 SVGIG (reference sequence). V dropped 0 bases and J dropped 6; count of bases not matched to a gene: 4. The CDR3 covers 14 residues. The CDR3 nucleotides are TGTGCCTGGAGTGTGGGACTAGCGGTCCCCGAGCAGTACTTC. Translation: CAWSVGLAVPEQYF.

V is TRBV11-3 and J is TRBJ1-2, with 9 bases aligning to TRBD1. Trimming at V came to 7 bases and at J to 2 bases, leaving 5 bases not matched to a gene. CDR1 SGHNT and CDR2 YENEEA come from the germline V gene. This CDR3 contains 14 residues. CDR3 nucleotides: TGTGCCAGCACCAGGACAGGGGTGAACTATGGCTACACCTTC. This encodes CASTRTGVNYGYTF.

Only a few counts were recorded for this clone. The chain is built from TRBV6-5 and TRBJ1-1, with a tentative D call TRBD1 (6 bases). This CDR3 has 15 residues. The germline CDR1 and CDR2 sequences are MNHEY and SVGAGI. Trimming pared 6 bases from V and 4 bases from J, leaving 18 bases between. The CDR3 spells CASRPTWRTATEAFF. In DNA, the CDR3 is TGTGCCAGCAGGCCGACATGGCGGACAGCCACTGAAGCTTTCTTT.

CDR3 coding DNA: TGCGCCAGCAGCTTGGCCGCTGAAGCTTTCTTT. Residues: CASSLAAEAFF. The rearrangement uses TRBV5-1 and TRBJ1-1, with D unresolved. V was shortened by 0 bases and J by 6 bases, with 3 bases between the two germline ends. CDR3 length: 11 amino acids. CDR1 is SGHRS, CDR2 YFSETQ, per germline.

The V gene is TRBV2, the J gene TRBJ2-2; D is undetermined. Trimming took off 3 bases at V and 6 bases at J, with 17 bases between the two ends. Germline V lookup: CDR1 SNHLY, CDR2 FYNNEI. CDR3 size: 16 residues. This CDR3 is CASSEGPAAWAGELFF. CDR3 DNA sequence: TGTGCCAGCAGTGAGGGCCCCGCCGCCTGGGCCGGGGAGCTGTTTTTT.

The chain uses TRBV19 and TRBJ2-4; 7 bases line up with TRBD2. The CDR3 contains 14 residues. Germline values: CDR1 LNHDA, CDR2 SQIVND (reference sequence). V shed 4 bases and J 7 bases; nucleotides not matched to a gene: 7. The CDR3 region is CASSTTGTKNIQYF. CDR3 bases: TGTGCCAGTAGTACGACCGGGACTAAGAACATTCAGTACTTC.